This T cell receptor (beta chain) was observed in a study of T cells expressing NK-cell markers. Study-wide background: Of eight sequenced donors, seven were HCMV-seropositive and one HCMV-seronegative.

Worth noting for this clonotype: Antigen: not known.

TCR beta cDNA was made by 5'RACE template switching with UMIs. No DNA is given; TCRdb re-called the 5' RACE reads and lists each CDR3 protein once. In all, the sample yields more than 250,000 distinct CDR3 sequences. Findings and caveats of the study: Similarly, these clonotypes led the CD3+CD56-NKG2C+ fraction as well in four donors. For five or six donors, the dominant NKG2C+ clonotypes made up about 1.0-7.5% of their CD8+ T cells.

The germline V gene has CDR1 PRHDT and CDR2 FYEKMQ (reference sequence). There are 15 residues in the CDR3. The source of this sequence is a man aged 18 to 30 in good health. Source material: blood T cells: a sorted CD56 or NKG2C T cell subset, CD4+ or CD8+ T cells, or bulk PBMC T cells (not recorded which). The V gene is TRBV13, the J gene TRBJ2-3; lacking DNA, the TRBD2 call made by TCRdb goes unchecked. CDR3 sequence reads: CASSEAVGRTDTQYF.